One sample yielded the 8 T cell receptor beta chains listed below, sequenced in a study of vaccination effects on CD4 cells after COVID-19. With the ViraFEST assay, the study expanded antigen-specific CD4+ T cells using viral peptide pools, then sequenced them. Culture proceeded for approximately nine days, and CD4+ T cells were then isolated. Vaccine administered to participants consisted of two doses of either BNT162b2 or mRNA-1273. These receptors have no identified antigens. The repertoire was sequenced with immunoSEQ multiplex PCR; TCRdb's copy has only in-frame clones and lacks some. The data show approximately 25,000 clones, roughly three quarters seen once. Material: CD4+ T cells from PBMCs cultured with SARS-CoV-2 spike peptides, obtained after COVID-19 vaccination. Receptor source: a human donor who received a COVID-19 vaccine.

The rearrangement joins TRBV2 to TRBJ1-2; TRBD1 is a possible D gene (6 bases). V gave up 5 bases and J gave up 8 bases, with 15 bases separating them. The CDR3 contains 13 residues. Germline values: CDR1 SNHLY, CDR2 FYNNEI. The CDR3 loop is CASSLQGPQGYTF. DNA for the CDR3: TGTGCCAGCAGTTTGCAGGGGCCCCAGGGCTACACCTTC.

The chain combines TRBV27 with TRBJ2-2, with D hard to call. Germline V lookup: CDR1 MNHEY, CDR2 SMNVEV (reference sequence). The CDR3 sequence is 15 residues long. The V and J ends lost 5 bases and 2 bases respectively, with 12 bases between them. The CDR3 DNA is TGTGCCAGCAGTCCCAAGGACGGAAACACCGGGGAGCTGTTTTTT. The encoded protein is CASSPKDGNTGELFF.

Relative to its sample, this clone is medium-sized. The chain employs TRBV11-2 and TRBJ2-4; TRBD2 matches at 7 bases. This CDR3 comprises 17 residues. The V and J ends lost 5 bases and 0 bases, in that order; junction bases with no gene match: 10. Germline V gives CDR1 SGHAT, CDR2 FQNNGV. Written as DNA, the CDR3 is TGTGCCAGCAGCGATAGTGCGACTAGCTTAGCCAAAAACATTCAGTACTTC. Protein: CASSDSATSLAKNIQYF.

Here the CDR3 reads CASSPTTGLMNTEAFF. CDR3 bases: TGTGCCAGCAGCCCTACCACAGGACTCATGAACACTGAAGCTTTCTTT. The chain couples TRBV11-2 to TRBJ1-1; perhaps TRBD1 as D (5 bases). V lost 5 bases, J lost 0 bases, and 16 bases lay in between. The CDR3 loop spans 16 amino acids. Germline V gives CDR1 SGHAT, CDR2 FQNNGV.

This chain joins TRBV6-4 and TRBJ2-4, with TRBD1 matching over 10 bases. This CDR3 has 15 residues. With V trimmed by 5 bases and J by 5 bases, 6 bases remained unmatched. Germline V gene sequence: CDR1 MRHNA, CDR2 SNTAGT. In DNA form, the CDR3 reads TGTGCCAGCAGTTCCGGGACAGGGGACCAAAACATTCAGTACTTC. Its translation: CASSSGTGDQNIQYF.

V usage is TRBV3-1 (or the pseudogene TRBV3-2) and J usage is TRBJ2-3; 9 bases align to TRBD2. Germline CDR1 reads LGHDT; CDR2 reads YNNKEL (reference sequence). J was trimmed by 5 bases and V by 0 bases; bases with no gene match: 6. CDR3 size: 16 residues. The CDR3 DNA reads TGTGCCAGCAGCCAAGAGCCTAGCGGGGTTAAAGATACGCAGTATTTT. It specifies CASSQEPSGVKDTQYF.

The V call is TRBV12-3 or TRBV12-4, the J call TRBJ2-3; D is unclear. V lost 7 bases to trimming and J lost 2 bases, with 4 bases between them. The CDR3 length is 11 residues. The CDR3 sequence is CASTVTDTQYF. In DNA form, the CDR3 reads TGTGCCAGCACCGTCACAGATACGCAGTATTTT.

This chain connects TRBV29-1 to TRBJ1-1; 8 positions match TRBD1. The V and J ends lost 5 bases and 3 bases, in that order; junction bases with no gene match: 5. CDR1 is SQVTM and CDR2 is ANQGSEA in the germline V gene. The CDR3 covers 13 residues. The DNA for the CDR3 is TGCAGCGTTAGGACAGGGATGGACACTGAAGCTTTCTTT. Translating gives CSVRTGMDTEAFF.